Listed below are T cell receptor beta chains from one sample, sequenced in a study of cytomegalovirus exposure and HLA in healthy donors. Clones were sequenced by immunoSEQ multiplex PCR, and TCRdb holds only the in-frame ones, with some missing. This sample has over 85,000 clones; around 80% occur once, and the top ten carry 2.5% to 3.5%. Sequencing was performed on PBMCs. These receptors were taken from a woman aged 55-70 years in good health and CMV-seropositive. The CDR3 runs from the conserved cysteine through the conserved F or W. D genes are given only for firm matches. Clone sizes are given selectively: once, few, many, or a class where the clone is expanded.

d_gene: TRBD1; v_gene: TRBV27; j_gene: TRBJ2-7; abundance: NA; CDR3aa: CASSLVGGTGPYEQYF; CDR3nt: TGTGCCAGCAGTTTAGTAGGGGGGACAGGGCCCTACGAGCAGTACTTC
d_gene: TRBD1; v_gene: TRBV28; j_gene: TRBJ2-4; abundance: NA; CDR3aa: CASSIWDRGHGDIQYF; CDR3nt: TGTGCCAGCAGTATATGGGACAGGGGGCACGGTGACATTCAGTACTTC
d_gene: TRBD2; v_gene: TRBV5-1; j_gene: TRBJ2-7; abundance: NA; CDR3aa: CASSLAGLAGGSYEQYF; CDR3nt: TGCGCCAGCAGCTTGGCCGGACTAGCGGGGGGCTCCTACGAGCAGTACTTC
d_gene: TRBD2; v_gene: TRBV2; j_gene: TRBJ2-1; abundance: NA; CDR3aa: CASRIAGAHYNEQFF; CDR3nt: TGTGCCAGCAGGATAGCGGGAGCTCACTACAATGAGCAGTTCTTC
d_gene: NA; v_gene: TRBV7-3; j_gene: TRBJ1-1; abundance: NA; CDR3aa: CASSLSPGGNTEAFF; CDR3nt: TGTGCCAGCAGCTTAAGTCCGGGAGGGAACACTGAAGCTTTCTTT
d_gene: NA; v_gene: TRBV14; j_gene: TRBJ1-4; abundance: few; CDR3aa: CASSPGSTNEKLFF; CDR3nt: TGTGCCAGCAGCCCGGGTTCTACTAATGAAAAACTGTTTTTT
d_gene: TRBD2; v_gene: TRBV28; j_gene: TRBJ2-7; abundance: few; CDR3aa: CASSTFKLAGYEQYF; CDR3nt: TGTGCCAGCAGTACCTTTAAACTAGCGGGCTACGAGCAGTACTTC
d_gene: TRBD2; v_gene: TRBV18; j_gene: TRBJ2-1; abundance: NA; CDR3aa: CASSGVAGAYNEQFF; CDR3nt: TGTGCCAGCTCCGGGGTAGCGGGAGCCTATAATGAGCAGTTCTTC
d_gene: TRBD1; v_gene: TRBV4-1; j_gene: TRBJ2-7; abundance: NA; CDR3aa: CASSLRGTGPYEQYF; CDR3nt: TGCGCCAGCAGCCTTCGAGGGACAGGGCCCTACGAGCAGTACTTC
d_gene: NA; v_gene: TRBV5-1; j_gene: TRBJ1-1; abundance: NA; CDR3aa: CASSPGQRGEAFF; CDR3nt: TGCGCCAGCAGCCCTGGACAAAGAGGCGAAGCTTTCTTT
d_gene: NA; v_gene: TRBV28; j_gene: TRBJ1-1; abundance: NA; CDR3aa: CASSSSPVRTEAFF; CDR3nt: NA
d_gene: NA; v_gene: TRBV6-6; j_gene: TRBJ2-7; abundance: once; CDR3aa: CASSYSNEGVAQYF; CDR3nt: TGTGCCAGCAGTTACTCGAACGAGGGAGTCGCTCAGTACTTC
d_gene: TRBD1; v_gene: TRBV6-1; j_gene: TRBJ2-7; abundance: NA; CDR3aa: CASSVNPGQGSLEQYF; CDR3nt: TGTGCCAGCAGTGTAAACCCGGGACAGGGTTCACTCGAGCAGTACTTC
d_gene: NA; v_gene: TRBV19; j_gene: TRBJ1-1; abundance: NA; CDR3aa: CASSWNTEAFF; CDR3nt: TGTGCCAGTAGCTGGAACACTGAAGCTTTCTTT
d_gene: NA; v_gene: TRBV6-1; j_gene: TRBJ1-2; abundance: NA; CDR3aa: CASSEIAPGHYGYTF; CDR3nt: TGTGCCAGCAGTGAAATTGCTCCAGGGCACTATGGCTACACCTTC
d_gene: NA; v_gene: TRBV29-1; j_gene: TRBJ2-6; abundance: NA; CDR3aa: CSVGRAPSGANVLTF; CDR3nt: TGCAGCGTTGGGAGGGCGCCCTCTGGGGCCAACGTCCTGACTTTC
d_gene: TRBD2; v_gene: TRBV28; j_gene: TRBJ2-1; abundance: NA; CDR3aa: CASSNAGLAGGQEQFF; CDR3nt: TGTGCCAGCAGTAACGCGGGACTAGCGGGAGGGCAGGAGCAGTTCTTC
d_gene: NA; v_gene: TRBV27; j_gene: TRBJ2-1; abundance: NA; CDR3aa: CASSSFGGPLYNEQFF; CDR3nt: TGTGCCAGCAGTTCTTTTGGGGGCCCCCTTTACAATGAGCAGTTCTTC
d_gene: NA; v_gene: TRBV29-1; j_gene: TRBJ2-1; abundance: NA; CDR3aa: CSERASSYNEQFF; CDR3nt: TGCAGCGAGAGGGCAAGCTCCTACAATGAGCAGTTCTTC
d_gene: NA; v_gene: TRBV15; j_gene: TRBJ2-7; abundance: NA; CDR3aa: CATPSCEQYF; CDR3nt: TGTGCCACCCCGAGTTGCGAGCAGTACTTC
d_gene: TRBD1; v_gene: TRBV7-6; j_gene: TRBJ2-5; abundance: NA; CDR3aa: CASTLIPFAGTGGAGTQYF; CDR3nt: TGTGCCAGCACCCTTATACCCTTCGCCGGGACAGGGGGTGCAGGGACCCAGTACTTC
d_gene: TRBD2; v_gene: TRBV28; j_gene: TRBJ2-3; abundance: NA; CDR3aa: CASSQTSGRWDTQYF; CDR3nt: TGTGCCAGCAGTCAAACTAGCGGGAGGTGGGATACGCAGTATTTT
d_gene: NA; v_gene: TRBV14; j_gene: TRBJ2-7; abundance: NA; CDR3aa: CASSQGVSHTDEQYF; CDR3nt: TGTGCCAGCAGCCAAGGGGTAAGCCATACAGACGAGCAGTACTTC
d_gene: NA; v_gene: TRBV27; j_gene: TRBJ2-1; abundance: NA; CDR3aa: CASRLLLAYNEQFF; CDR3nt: TGTGCCAGCCGCCTCCTACTAGCTTACAATGAGCAGTTCTTC
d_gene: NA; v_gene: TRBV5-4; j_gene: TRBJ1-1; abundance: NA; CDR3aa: CASSLFVGNTEAFF; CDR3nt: TGTGCCAGCAGCTTGTTCGTCGGGAACACTGAAGCTTTCTTT
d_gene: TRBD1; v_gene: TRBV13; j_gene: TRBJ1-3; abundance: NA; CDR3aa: CASSFGQGNTIYF; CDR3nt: TGTGCCAGCAGCTTCGGACAGGGCAACACCATATATTTT
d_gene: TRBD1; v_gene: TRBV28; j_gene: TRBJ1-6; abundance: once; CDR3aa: CASSSPGGDGSPLHF; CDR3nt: TGTGCCAGCAGTTCCCCAGGGGGAGATGGTTCACCCCTCCACTTT
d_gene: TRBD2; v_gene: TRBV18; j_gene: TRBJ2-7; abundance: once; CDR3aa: CASSPGTSYEQYF; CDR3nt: TGTGCCAGCTCACCAGGGACTAGCTACGAGCAGTACTTC
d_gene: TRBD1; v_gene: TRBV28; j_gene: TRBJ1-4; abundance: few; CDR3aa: CASRNPGQGLEKLFF; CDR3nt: TGTGCCAGCAGAAATCCGGGACAGGGGCTTGAAAAACTGTTTTTT
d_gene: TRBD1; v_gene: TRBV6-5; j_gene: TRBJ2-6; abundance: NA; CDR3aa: CASRKQGSGANVLTF; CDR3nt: TGTGCCAGCAGAAAACAGGGGTCTGGGGCCAACGTCCTGACTTTC
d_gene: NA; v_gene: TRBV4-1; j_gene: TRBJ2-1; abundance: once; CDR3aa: CASSQVSGVSYNEQFF; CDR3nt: TGCGCCAGCAGCCAAGTGTCGGGGGTCTCCTACAATGAGCAGTTCTTC
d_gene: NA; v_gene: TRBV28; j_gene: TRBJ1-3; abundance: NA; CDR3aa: CASSLSDYGNTIYF; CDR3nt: TGTGCCAGCAGTTTATCGGACTACGGAAACACCATATATTTT
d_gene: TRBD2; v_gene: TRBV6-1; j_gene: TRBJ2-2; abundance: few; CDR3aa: CASSERRLAGAVGELFF; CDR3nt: TGTGCCAGCAGTGAAAGGAGACTAGCGGGAGCGGTCGGGGAGCTGTTTTTT
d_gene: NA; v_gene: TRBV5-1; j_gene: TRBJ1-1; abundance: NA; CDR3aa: CASSLGVIEGTEAFF; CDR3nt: TGCGCCAGCAGCTTGGGAGTCATCGAGGGCACTGAAGCTTTCTTT
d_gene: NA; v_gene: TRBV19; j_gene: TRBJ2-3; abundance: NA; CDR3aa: CASSIGFRSGHSTDTQYF; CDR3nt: TGTGCCAGTAGTATAGGATTTAGATCGGGACACAGCACAGATACGCAGTATTTT
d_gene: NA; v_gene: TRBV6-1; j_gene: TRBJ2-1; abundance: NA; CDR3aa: CASSEKVLSGSYNEQFF; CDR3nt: TGTGCCAGCAGTGAAAAAGTACTCTCAGGCTCCTACAATGAGCAGTTCTTC
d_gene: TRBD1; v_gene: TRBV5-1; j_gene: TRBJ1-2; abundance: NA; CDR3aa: CASSSGDRARRLYGYTF; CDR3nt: TGCGCCAGCAGCTCCGGGGACAGGGCACGGCGTCTGTATGGCTACACCTTC
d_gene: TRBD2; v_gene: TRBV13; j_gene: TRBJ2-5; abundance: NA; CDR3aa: CASSLRLASGRVETQYF; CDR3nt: TGTGCCAGCAGCTTACGGTTAGCTAGCGGGAGGGTGGAGACCCAGTACTTC
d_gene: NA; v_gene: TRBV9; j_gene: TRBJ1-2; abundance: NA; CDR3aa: CASSVTNF; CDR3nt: TGTGCCAGCAGCGTGACTAACTTC
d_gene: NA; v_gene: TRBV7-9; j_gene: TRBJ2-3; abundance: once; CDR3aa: CASSFGAGRGTDTQYF; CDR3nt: TGTGCCAGCAGCTTTGGAGCGGGCCGAGGCACAGATACGCAGTATTTT
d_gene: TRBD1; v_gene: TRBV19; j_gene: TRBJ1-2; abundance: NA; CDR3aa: CASSRQGGYTF; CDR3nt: TGTGCCAGTAGTAGACAGGGTGGCTACACCTTC
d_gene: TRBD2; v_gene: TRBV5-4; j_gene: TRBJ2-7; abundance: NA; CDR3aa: CASSQGLANYEQYF; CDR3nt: TGTGCCAGCAGCCAGGGACTAGCGAACTACGAGCAGTACTTC
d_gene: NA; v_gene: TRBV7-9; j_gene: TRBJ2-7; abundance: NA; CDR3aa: CSSSLGDISYEQYF; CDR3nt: TGTTCCAGCAGCTTGGGCGACATCTCCTACGAGCAGTACTTC
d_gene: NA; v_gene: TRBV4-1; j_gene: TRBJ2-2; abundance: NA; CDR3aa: CASSQDRAYDTGELFF; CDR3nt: TGCGCCAGCAGCCAAGACAGGGCCTATGACACCGGGGAGCTGTTTTTT
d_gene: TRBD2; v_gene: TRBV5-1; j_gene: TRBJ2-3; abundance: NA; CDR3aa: CASSLGLAGDRGTDTQYF; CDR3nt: TGCGCCAGCAGCTTGGGACTAGCGGGAGATAGGGGCACAGATACGCAGTATTTT
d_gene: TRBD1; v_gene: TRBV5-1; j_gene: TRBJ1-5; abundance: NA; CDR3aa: CASSFRDSTKEPQHF; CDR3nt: TGCGCCAGCAGCTTCAGGGACAGTACCAAAGAACCCCAGCATTTT
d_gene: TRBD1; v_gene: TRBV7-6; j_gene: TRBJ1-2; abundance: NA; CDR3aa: CASSLFGTGGRDYGYTF; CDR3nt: TGTGCCAGCAGCCTCTTCGGGACAGGGGGCCGAGACTATGGCTACACCTTC
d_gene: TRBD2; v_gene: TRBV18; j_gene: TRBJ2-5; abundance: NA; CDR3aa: CASSPGLAGEETQYF; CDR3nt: TGTGCCAGCTCACCGGGACTAGCGGGAGAAGAGACCCAGTACTTC
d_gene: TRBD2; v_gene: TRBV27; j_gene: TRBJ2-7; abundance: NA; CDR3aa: CAGGGLADSYEQYF; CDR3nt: TGTGCCGGCGGCGGACTAGCGGACTCCTACGAGCAGTACTTC
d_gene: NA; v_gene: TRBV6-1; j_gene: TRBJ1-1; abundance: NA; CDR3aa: CASTPFVGLAFF; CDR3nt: TGTGCCAGCACCCCGTTTGTGGGACTAGCTTTCTTT
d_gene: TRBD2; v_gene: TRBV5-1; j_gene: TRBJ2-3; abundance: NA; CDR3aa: CASSMGLAGGDTQYF; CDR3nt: TGCGCCAGCAGCATGGGACTAGCGGGAGGAGATACGCAGTATTTT
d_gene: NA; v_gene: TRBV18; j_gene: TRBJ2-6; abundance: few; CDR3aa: CASSPPQGFGANVLTF; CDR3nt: TGTGCCAGCTCACCACCACAGGGATTTGGGGCCAACGTCCTGACTTTC